These 10 T cell receptor beta chains share one sample of origin, sequenced in a study of blood T cells in healthy people across ages. Then a second PCR, running about 6 to 11 cycles, was carried out with a sample-barcoded 5' primer and a J-beta primer mix. TCRdb re-analysed the 5' RACE reads in MiXCR, keeping a single row per CDR3 protein. The sample lists about 680,000 distinct CDR3 sequences, around 49% occurring once. Sequenced: blood. These receptors all come from a woman aged 55-69 years in good health.

This rearrangement joins TRBV2 to TRBJ1-2, with TRBD1 identical over 7 bases. V dropped 6 bases and J dropped 6; count of bases not matched to a gene: 10. The CDR3 runs to 14 residues. Germline loops: CDR1 SNHLY, CDR2 FYNNEI. The CDR3 loop reads CASRGIDRVHGYTF. The CDR3 DNA follows: TGTGCCAGCAGGGGGATAGACAGGGTTCATGGCTACACCTTC.

This clonotype was picked up a small number of times. The chain recombines TRBV2 with TRBJ2-7, with D perhaps assigned TRBD1 or TRBD2 (5 bases each). Looked up from germline, CDR1 is SNHLY and CDR2 is FYNNEI. The CDR3 has 14 residues. The V gene lost 4 bases and the J gene lost 7 bases, with 17 bases spanning the gap. The CDR3 protein is CASSGGWGTSEQYF. DNA of the CDR3: TGTGCCAGCAGTGGCGGGTGGGGGACGTCAGAGCAGTACTTC. Looking up the rest from reference TRBV2 and TRBJ2-7 gives the full variable domain: EPEVTQTPSHQVTQMGQEVILRCVPISNHLYFYWYRQILGQKVEFLVSFYNNEISEKSEIFDDQFSVERPDGSNFTLKIRSTKLEDSAMYFCASSGGWGTSEQYFGPGTRLTVT.

This clonotype has only a few counts. The chain joins TRBV6-2 or TRBV6-3 to TRBJ2-7; the match to TRBD1 covers 9 bases. CDR3 length: 15 residues. Germline assignment: CDR1 MNHEY and CDR2 SVGEGT. V dropped 5 bases and J dropped 5; count of bases not matched to a gene: 10. CDR3 sequence: CASSKPGQGFNEQYF. The CDR3 nucleotides read TGTGCCAGCAGTAAACCGGGACAGGGCTTCAACGAGCAGTACTTC.

This clonotype showed up just a few times. CDR3 DNA sequence: TGTGCCATCAGTCCCGGGACAGGGGGGAGTGGCTACGAGCAGTACTTC. It encodes CAISPGTGGSGYEQYF. The gene calls are TRBV10-3 and TRBJ2-7, with TRBD1 matching over 11 bases. CDR1 is ENHRY and CDR2 is SYGVKD in the germline V gene. V shed 5 bases and J 3 bases; nucleotides not matched to a gene: 9. The CDR3 totals 16 residues.

The chain links TRBV9 to TRBJ1-2; 10 bases align to TRBD1. V gave up 0 bases and J gave up 6 bases; unmatched junction bases: 11. Germline CDR1 is SGDLS and CDR2 is YYNGEE. CDR3 size: 17 residues. This CDR3 is CASSVGAMPGQGNGYTF. The CDR3 bases are TGTGCCAGCAGCGTAGGGGCCATGCCGGGACAGGGGAATGGCTACACCTTC.

This clonotype was picked up a small number of times. The chain uses TRBV7-2 and TRBJ2-3; the D is unclear. V was shortened by 5 bases and J by 2 bases, with 11 bases between the two germline ends. CDR1 SGHTA and CDR2 FQGNSA come from the germline V gene. This CDR3 region has 14 residues. CDR3 loop: CASSPYPFTDTQYF. In DNA, the CDR3 is TGTGCCAGCAGCCCCTACCCGTTCACAGATACGCAGTATTTT. Complete variable domain (other parts from reference TRBV7-2 and TRBJ2-3): GAGVSQSPSNKVTEKGKDVELRCDPISGHTALYWYRQSLGQGLEFLIYFQGNSAPDKSGLPSDRFSAERTGGSVSTLTIQRTQQEDSAVYLCASSPYPFTDTQYFGPGTRLTVL.

This clonotype was observed a few times. The CDR3 sequence: CSAGHLAKNIQYF. DNA of the CDR3: TGCAGTGCTGGACACCTAGCCAAAAACATTCAGTACTTC. The rearrangement joins TRBV20-1 to TRBJ2-4, with D tentatively TRBD1 (5 bases). V was trimmed by 5 bases and J by 0 bases, leaving 8 bases between them. The germline gives CDR1 DFQATT, CDR2 SNEGSKA (reference sequence). CDR3 size: 13 residues.

This clonotype was counted only a few times. V gene TRBV6-2 or TRBV6-3 combines with J gene TRBJ2-7, with TRBD1 identical over 7 bases. The CDR3 sequence is 16 residues long. The J segment lost 3 bases and the V segment lost 5 bases, leaving 13 bases of the junction unmatched. The germline gives CDR1 MNHEY, CDR2 SVGEGT. Here the CDR3 DNA reads TGTGCCAGCAGTCGGACAGGAGCCAGGTCCGACTACGAGCAGTACTTC. Its translation: CASSRTGARSDYEQYF.

The V call is TRBV5-1, the J call TRBJ2-7, with TRBD2 matching 10 bases. Losses at the gene ends were 3 bases for V and 0 bases for J; bases not matched to a gene: 6. Germline-derived CDR1 and CDR2 are SGHRS and YFSETQ. The CDR3 runs to 16 residues. The CDR3 spells CASSWGLARVSYEQYF. Written as DNA, the CDR3 is TGCGCCAGCAGCTGGGGACTAGCGAGAGTCTCCTACGAGCAGTACTTC.

This clonotype was found a few times. This chain connects TRBV3-1 to TRBJ2-3, with D possibly being TRBD1 (5 bases). The CDR3 extends over 18 amino acids. The germline V gene has CDR1 LGHDT and CDR2 YNNKEL (reference sequence). The germline V and J ends were trimmed by 4 bases and 2 bases, with 22 bases remaining between them. CDR3 sequence: CASSPTWSSWGFTDTQYF. The CDR3 nucleotides read TGTGCCAGCAGCCCTACCTGGAGTAGCTGGGGCTTCACAGATACGCAGTATTTT.